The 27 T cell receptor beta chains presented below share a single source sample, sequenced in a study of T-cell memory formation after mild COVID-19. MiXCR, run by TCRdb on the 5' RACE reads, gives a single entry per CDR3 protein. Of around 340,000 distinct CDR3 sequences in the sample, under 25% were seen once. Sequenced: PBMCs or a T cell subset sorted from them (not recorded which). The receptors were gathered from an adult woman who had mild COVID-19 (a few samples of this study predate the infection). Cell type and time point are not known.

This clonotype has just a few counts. DNA of the CDR3: TGTGCCAGCACCTTCCAAAACGGGGAGCTGTTTTTT. As protein: CASTFQNGELFF. This chain links TRBV12-3 or TRBV12-4 with TRBJ2-2, with D unresolved. Trimming left V 7 bases short and J 7 bases short, with 10 bases between. This CDR3 is 12 amino acids long.

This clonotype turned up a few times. CDR3 amino acids: CASSRSETGRGEAFF. CDR3 nucleotides: TGTGCCAGCAGCCGATCTGAGACAGGGAGGGGTGAAGCTTTCTTT. The chain combines TRBV3-1 with TRBJ1-1; 7 positions agree with TRBD1. This CDR3 is built from 15 residues. V shed 4 bases and J 7 bases; nucleotides not matched to a gene: 12. Germline loops: CDR1 LGHDT, CDR2 YNNKEL (reference sequence). The full variable domain, completed using reference TRBV3-1 and TRBJ1-1, is DTAVSQTPKYLVTQMGNDKSIKCEQNLGHDTMYWYKQDSKKFLKIMFSYNNKELIINETVPNRFSPKSPDKAHLNLHINSLELGDSAVYFCASSRSETGRGEAFFGQGTRLTVV.

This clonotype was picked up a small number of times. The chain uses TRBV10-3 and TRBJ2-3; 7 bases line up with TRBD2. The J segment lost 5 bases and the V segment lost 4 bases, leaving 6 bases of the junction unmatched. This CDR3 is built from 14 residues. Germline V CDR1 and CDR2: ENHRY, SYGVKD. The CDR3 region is CAISGGDYQDTQYF. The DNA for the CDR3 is TGTGCCATCAGTGGAGGGGACTACCAAGATACGCAGTATTTT.

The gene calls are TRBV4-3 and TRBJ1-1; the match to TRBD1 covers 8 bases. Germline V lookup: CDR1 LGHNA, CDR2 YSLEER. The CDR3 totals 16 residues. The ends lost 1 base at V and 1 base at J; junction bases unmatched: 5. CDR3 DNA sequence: TGCGCCAGCAGCCAAGCAACCGGGACAGGGAACACTGAAGCTTTCTTT. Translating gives CASSQATGTGNTEAFF.

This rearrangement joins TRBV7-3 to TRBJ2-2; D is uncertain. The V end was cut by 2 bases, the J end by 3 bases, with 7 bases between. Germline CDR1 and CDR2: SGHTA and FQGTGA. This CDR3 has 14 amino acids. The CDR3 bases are TGTGCCAGCAGCTTATGGGTGGACACCGGGGAGCTGTTTTTT. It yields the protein CASSLWVDTGELFF.

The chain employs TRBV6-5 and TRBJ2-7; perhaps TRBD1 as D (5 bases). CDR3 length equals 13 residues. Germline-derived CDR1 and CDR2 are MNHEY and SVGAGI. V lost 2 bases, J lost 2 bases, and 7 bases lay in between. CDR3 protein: CASSYGAAYEQYF. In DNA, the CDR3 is TGTGCCAGCAGTTACGGGGCAGCCTACGAGCAGTACTTC.

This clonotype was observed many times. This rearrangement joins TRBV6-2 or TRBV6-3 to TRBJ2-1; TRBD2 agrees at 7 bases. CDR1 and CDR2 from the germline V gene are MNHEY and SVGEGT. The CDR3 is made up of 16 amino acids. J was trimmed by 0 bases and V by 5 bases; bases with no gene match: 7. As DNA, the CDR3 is TGTGCCAGCAGTGATCCGGGAGGCGCCTCCTACAATGAGCAGTTCTTC. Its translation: CASSDPGGASYNEQFF.

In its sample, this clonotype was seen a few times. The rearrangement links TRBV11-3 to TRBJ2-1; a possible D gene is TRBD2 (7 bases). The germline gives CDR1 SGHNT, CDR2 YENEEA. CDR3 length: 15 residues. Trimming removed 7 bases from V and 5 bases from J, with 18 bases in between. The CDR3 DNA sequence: TGTGCCAGCATCCTAGGGGGGGGCCCGAACAATGAGCAGTTCTTC. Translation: CASILGGGPNNEQFF.

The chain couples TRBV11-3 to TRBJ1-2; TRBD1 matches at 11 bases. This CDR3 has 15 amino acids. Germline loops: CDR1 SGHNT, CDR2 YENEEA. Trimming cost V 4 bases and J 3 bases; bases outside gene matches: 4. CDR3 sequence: CASSSWTGGYYGYTF. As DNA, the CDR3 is TGTGCCAGCAGCTCTTGGACAGGGGGCTACTATGGCTACACCTTC. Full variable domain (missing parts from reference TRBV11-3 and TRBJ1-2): EAGVVQSPRYKIIEKKQPVAFWCNPISGHNTLYWYLQNLGQGPELLIRYENEEAVDDSQLPKDRFSAERLKGVDSTLKIQPAELGDSAVYLCASSSWTGGYYGYTFGSGTRLTVV.

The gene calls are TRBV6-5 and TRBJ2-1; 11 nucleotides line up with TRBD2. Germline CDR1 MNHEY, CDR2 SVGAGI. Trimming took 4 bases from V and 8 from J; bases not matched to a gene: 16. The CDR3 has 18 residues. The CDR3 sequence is CASSSRGLAVPPGDEQFF. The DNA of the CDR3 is TGTGCCAGCAGTTCTCGGGGACTAGCGGTTCCCCCAGGGGATGAGCAGTTCTTC.

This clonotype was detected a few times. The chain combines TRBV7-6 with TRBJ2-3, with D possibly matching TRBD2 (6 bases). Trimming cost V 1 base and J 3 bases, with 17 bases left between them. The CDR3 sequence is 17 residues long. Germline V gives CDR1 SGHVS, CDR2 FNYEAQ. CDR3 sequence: CASSLVEGWGETDTQYF. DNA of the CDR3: TGTGCCAGCAGCTTAGTGGAAGGATGGGGGGAGACAGATACGCAGTATTTT. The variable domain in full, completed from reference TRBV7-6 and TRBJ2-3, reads GAGVSQSPRYKVTKRGQDVALRCDPISGHVSLYWYRQALGQGPEFLTYFNYEAQQDKSGLPNDRFSAERPEGSISTLTIQRTEQRDSAMYRCASSLVEGWGETDTQYFGPGTRLTVL.

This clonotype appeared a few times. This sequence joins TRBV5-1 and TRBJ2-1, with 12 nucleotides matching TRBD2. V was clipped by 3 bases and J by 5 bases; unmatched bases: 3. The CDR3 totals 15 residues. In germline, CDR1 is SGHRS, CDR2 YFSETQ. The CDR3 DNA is TGCGCCAGCAGCTCCCTAGCGGGGGGGCACAATGAGCAGTTCTTC. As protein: CASSSLAGGHNEQFF.

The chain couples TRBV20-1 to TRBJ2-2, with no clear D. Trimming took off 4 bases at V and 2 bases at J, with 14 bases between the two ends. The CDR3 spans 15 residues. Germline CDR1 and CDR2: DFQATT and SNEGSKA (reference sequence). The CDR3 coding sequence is TGCAGTGCTAAGCCCGTGGACGGAAACACCGGGGAGCTGTTTTTT. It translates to CSAKPVDGNTGELFF.

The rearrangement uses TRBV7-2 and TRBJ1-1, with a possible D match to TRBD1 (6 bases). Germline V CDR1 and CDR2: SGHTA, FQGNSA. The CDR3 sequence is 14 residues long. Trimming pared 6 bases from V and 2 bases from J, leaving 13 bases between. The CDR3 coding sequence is TGTGCCAGCAGTGCCGGGACACATAACACTGAAGCTTTCTTT. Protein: CASSAGTHNTEAFF. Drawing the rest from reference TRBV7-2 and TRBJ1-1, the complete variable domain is GAGVSQSPSNKVTEKGKDVELRCDPISGHTALYWYRQSLGQGLEFLIYFQGNSAPDKSGLPSDRFSAERTGGSVSTLTIQRTQQEDSAVYLCASSAGTHNTEAFFGQGTRLTVV.

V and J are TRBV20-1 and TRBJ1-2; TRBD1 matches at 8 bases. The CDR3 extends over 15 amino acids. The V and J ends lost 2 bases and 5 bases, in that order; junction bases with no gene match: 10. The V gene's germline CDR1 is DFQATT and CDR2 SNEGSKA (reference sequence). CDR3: CSARNRQGANYGYTF. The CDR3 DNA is TGCAGTGCTAGAAATCGGCAGGGGGCGAATTATGGCTACACCTTC.

CDR3 sequence reads: CASSVGLADSYEQYF. The DNA of the CDR3 is TGTGCCAGCAGCGTAGGACTAGCGGACTCCTACGAGCAGTACTTC. The chain links TRBV11-2 to TRBJ2-7, with TRBD2 identical over 10 bases. The CDR3 totals 15 residues. Germline assignment: CDR1 SGHAT and CDR2 FQNNGV. V trimming: 5 bases; J trimming: 0 bases; junction bases outside the gene matches: 4.

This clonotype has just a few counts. Here the CDR3 DNA reads TGTGCCAGCTCACCACCGAGGCTAGCCGGCACAGATACGCAGTATTTT. This codes for CASSPPRLAGTDTQYF. The chain couples TRBV18 to TRBJ2-3, with D perhaps TRBD2 (5 bases). Deletions cut 0 bases from V and 1 base from J, with 11 bases between. The CDR3 runs 16 residues. Germline V gene data show CDR1 as KGHSH and CDR2 as LQKENI.

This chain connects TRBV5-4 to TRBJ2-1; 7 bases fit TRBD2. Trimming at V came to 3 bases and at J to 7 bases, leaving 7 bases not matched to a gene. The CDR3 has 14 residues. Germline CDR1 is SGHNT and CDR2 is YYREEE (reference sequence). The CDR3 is CASSSTGRSNEQFF. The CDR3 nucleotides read TGTGCCAGCAGCTCTACCGGGAGGAGTAATGAGCAGTTCTTC.

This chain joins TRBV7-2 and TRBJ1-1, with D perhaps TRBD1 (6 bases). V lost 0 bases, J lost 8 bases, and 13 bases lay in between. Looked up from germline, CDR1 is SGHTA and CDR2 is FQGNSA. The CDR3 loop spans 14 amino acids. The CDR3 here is CASSLAGTGWEAFF. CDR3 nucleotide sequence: TGTGCCAGCAGCTTAGCTGGTACAGGGTGGGAAGCTTTCTTT.

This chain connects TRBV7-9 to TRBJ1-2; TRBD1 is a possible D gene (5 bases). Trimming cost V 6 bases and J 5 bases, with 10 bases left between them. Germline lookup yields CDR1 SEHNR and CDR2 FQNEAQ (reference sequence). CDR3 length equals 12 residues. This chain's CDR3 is CASSQGRYGYTF. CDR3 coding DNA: TGTGCCAGCAGTCAGGGCCGGTATGGCTACACCTTC.

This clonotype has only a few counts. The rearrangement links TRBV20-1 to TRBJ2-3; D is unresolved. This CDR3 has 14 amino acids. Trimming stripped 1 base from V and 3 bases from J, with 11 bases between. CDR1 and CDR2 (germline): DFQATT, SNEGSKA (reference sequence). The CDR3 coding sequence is TGCAGTGCTAGAGGTCCATACCGAACAGATACGCAGTATTTT. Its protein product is CSARGPYRTDTQYF.

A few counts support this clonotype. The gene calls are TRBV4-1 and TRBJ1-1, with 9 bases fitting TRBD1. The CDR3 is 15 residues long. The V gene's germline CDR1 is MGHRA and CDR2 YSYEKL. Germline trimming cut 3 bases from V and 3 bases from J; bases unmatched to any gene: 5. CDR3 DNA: TGCGCCAGCAGCCACCTGACAGGGGGGCACACTGAAGCTTTCTTT. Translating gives CASSHLTGGHTEAFF.

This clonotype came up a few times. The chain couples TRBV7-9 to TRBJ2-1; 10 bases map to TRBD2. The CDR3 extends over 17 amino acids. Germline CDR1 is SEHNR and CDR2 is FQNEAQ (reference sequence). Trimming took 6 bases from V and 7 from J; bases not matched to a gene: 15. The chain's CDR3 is CASSPTSGVFSSNEQFF. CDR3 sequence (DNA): TGTGCCAGCAGTCCCACTAGCGGGGTATTTTCTTCTAATGAGCAGTTCTTC.

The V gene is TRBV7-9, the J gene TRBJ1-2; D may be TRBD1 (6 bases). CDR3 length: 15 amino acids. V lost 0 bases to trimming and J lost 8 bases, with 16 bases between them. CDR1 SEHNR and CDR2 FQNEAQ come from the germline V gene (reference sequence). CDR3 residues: CASSLANFGTYGYTF. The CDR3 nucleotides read TGTGCCAGCAGCTTAGCAAATTTTGGGACATACGGCTACACCTTC.

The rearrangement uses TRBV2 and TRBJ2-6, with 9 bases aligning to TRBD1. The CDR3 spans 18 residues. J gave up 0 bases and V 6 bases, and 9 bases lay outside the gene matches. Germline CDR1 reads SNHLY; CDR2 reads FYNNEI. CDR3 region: CASSRTGTGFSGANVLTF. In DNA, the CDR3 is TGTGCCAGCAGCCGTACCGGGACAGGGTTCTCTGGGGCCAACGTCCTGACTTTC.

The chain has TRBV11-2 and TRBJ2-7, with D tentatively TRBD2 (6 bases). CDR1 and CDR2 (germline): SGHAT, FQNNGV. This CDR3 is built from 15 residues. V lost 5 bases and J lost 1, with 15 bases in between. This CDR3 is CASSARDLGSYEQYF. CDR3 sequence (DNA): TGTGCCAGCAGCGCTCGGGACTTAGGTTCCTACGAGCAGTACTTC.

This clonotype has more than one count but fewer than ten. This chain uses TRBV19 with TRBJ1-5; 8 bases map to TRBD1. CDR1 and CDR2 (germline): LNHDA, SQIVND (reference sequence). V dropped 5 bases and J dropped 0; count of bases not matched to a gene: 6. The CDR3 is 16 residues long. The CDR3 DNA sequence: TGTGCCAGTAGTTGGGGGGGGACAGGTAGCAATCAGCCCCAGCATTTT. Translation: CASSWGGTGSNQPQHF.